A single sample gave rise to the 27 T cell receptor beta chains below, sequenced in a study of blood T cell repertoires in COVID-19 (dated by TCRdb to about 2020). To prepare the library, the immunoSEQ multiplex PCR assay was applied. Not all clones reach the TCRdb copy of this immuneACCESS table, which keeps in-frame sequences only. Checked studies attribute under half of the gap to unresolved V genes and leave the rest unexplained. Recorded for this sample are 200,000 to 250,000 clones; approximately 81% of them occurred a single time. The ten largest make up just under 20% of the sample. The sequenced sample was peripheral blood. The receptors derive from a man younger than 40 with active or convalescent COVID-19.

This clone was detected only once. V usage is TRBV5-1 and J usage is TRBJ2-1; possible D gene TRBD2, 6 bases. Trimming cost V 0 bases and J 9 bases, with 22 bases left between them. Germline CDR1 reads SGHRS; CDR2 reads YFSETQ. The CDR3 is 17 residues long. The CDR3 here is CASSLDGSGVGNGEQFF. CDR3 DNA sequence: TGCGCCAGCAGCTTGGACGGTTCGGGGGTGGGCAATGGTGAGCAGTTCTTC.

The V call is TRBV18, the J call TRBJ2-1; TRBD2 matches 8 bases. Trimming cost V 3 bases and J 10 bases; bases outside gene matches: 8. Looked up from germline, CDR1 is KGHSH and CDR2 is LQKENI. The CDR3 covers 14 residues. The CDR3, as DNA: TGTGCCAGCTCACCCCCGGGACTAGTAACGGAGCAGTTCTTC. This codes for CASSPPGLVTEQFF.

This clone appeared once. The gene calls are TRBV7-2 and TRBJ2-3; D is possibly TRBD2 (5 bases). Deletions cut 2 bases from V and 4 bases from J, with 16 bases between. The CDR3 length is 16 residues. Germline values: CDR1 SGHTA, CDR2 FQGNSA. In DNA, the CDR3 is TGTGCCAGCAGCTTAAACCGGGGTATGGGCGCAGATACGCAGTATTTT. This translates into CASSLNRGMGADTQYF.

This chain links TRBV7-3 with TRBJ1-3; 8 bases fit TRBD1. Losses at the gene ends were 5 bases for V and 2 bases for J; bases not matched to a gene: 5. This CDR3 is 15 amino acids long. The germline V gene encodes CDR1 SGHTA and CDR2 FQGTGA. The CDR3 DNA sequence: TGTGCCAGCAGCCAAGGACAGGGCCCTGGAAACACCATATATTTT. Its protein product is CASSQGQGPGNTIYF. The full variable domain, in which reference TRBV7-3 and TRBJ1-3 provide the parts outside the CDR3, is GAGVSQTPSNKVTEKGKYVELRCDPISGHTALYWYRQSLGQGPEFLIYFQGTGAADDSGLPNDRFFAVRPEGSVSTLKIQRTERGDSAVYLCASSQGQGPGNTIYFGEGSWLTVV.

The V and J genes are TRBV4-3 and TRBJ1-5; D gene uncertain. Per the germline V gene, CDR1 is LGHNA and CDR2 is YSLEER. The CDR3 is 17 residues long. V shed 0 bases and J shed 0 bases, with 12 bases lying between them. The CDR3 coding sequence is TGCGCCAGCAGCCAAGAGACGGAGGAGGTTAGCAATCAGCCCCAGCATTTT. Protein: CASSQETEEVSNQPQHF.

The chain links TRBV2 to TRBJ2-1, with D tentatively TRBD1 (6 bases). CDR3 length equals 15 residues. Germline CDR1 reads SNHLY; CDR2 reads FYNNEI. V was pared by 5 bases and J by 1 base, with 12 bases between. Here the CDR3 DNA reads TGTGCCAGCAGTCCAGGGGTGGGGTCCTACAATGAGCAGTTCTTC. Protein sequence: CASSPGVGSYNEQFF.

The V and J genes are TRBV30 and TRBJ1-2, with 10 bases matching TRBD1. V gave up 3 bases and J gave up 4 bases; unmatched junction bases: 8. CDR1 is GTSNPN and CDR2 is SVGIG in the germline V gene (reference sequence). The CDR3 covers 15 residues. This CDR3 reads CAWRLATGGVYGYTF. Here the CDR3 DNA reads TGTGCCTGGAGACTCGCGACAGGGGGCGTCTATGGCTACACCTTC.

CDR3 coding DNA: TGTGCCAGCAGTTGGGGTGCGGGGAATGAAAAACTGTTTTTT. Translated: CASSWGAGNEKLFF. The V and J genes are TRBV28 and TRBJ1-4; D remains ambiguous. In germline, CDR1 is MDHEN, CDR2 SYDVKM. The germline V and J ends were trimmed by 4 bases and 5 bases, with 11 bases remaining between them. CDR3 size: 14 residues.

This chain joins TRBV20-1 and TRBJ1-2; D is unclear. Germline V lookup: CDR1 DFQATT, CDR2 SNEGSKA (reference sequence). Trimming left V 0 bases short and J 7 bases short, with 6 bases between. This CDR3 has 11 residues. The DNA of the CDR3 is TGCAGTGCTAGAGATCAGGTTGGCTACACCTTC. Protein sequence: CSARDQVGYTF.

This chain joins TRBV5-4 and TRBJ2-2; TRBD2 aligns across 8 bases. Germline V lookup: CDR1 SGHNT, CDR2 YYREEE (reference sequence). The length of the CDR3 is 16 residues. Unmatched junction bases numbered 7, after V lost 0 bases and J lost 6 bases. The CDR3 DNA reads TGTGCCAGCAGCTTGGCCCTAGCGGGTAGGGCCGGGGAGCTGTTTTTT. This codes for CASSLALAGRAGELFF.

V gene TRBV6-1 combines with J gene TRBJ1-1; D remains unclear. This CDR3 is built from 12 residues. V was pared by 7 bases and J by 1 base, with 7 bases between. CDR1 MNHNS and CDR2 SASEGT come from the germline V gene. CDR3 in amino acids: CASNLGNTEAFF. CDR3 in DNA: TGTGCCAGCAATCTAGGGAACACTGAAGCTTTCTTT.

The chain uses TRBV28 and TRBJ1-1, with D hard to call. Trimming cost V 1 base and J 2 bases, with 5 bases left between them. CDR1 and CDR2 (germline): MDHEN, SYDVKM. The CDR3 sequence is 13 residues long. The CDR3 DNA follows: TGTGCCAGCAGTTTATACTTAAACACTGAAGCTTTCTTT. Protein sequence: CASSLYLNTEAFF.

This clone has a handful of counts. The chain recombines TRBV5-4 with TRBJ1-2; 9 bases fit TRBD1. V gave up 1 base and J gave up 5 bases; unmatched junction bases: 9. The CDR3 length is 16 residues. CDR1 is SGHNT, CDR2 YYREEE, per germline (reference sequence). The CDR3 coding sequence is TGTGCCAGCAGCTTGCTGGGACAGGGCGTACAATATGGCTACACCTTC. Its translation is CASSLLGQGVQYGYTF.

J is TRBJ1-3 and V is TRBV18; D is ambiguous. This CDR3 comprises 16 residues. Germline V gene data show CDR1 as KGHSH and CDR2 as LQKENI. Trimming pared 5 bases from V and 0 bases from J, leaving 14 bases between. In DNA, the CDR3 is TGTGCCAGCTCAGAGGCGGTCCAGAGCTCTGGAAACACCATATATTTT. Translation: CASSEAVQSSGNTIYF. The full variable domain, rest sourced from reference TRBV18 and TRBJ1-3, is NAGVMQNPRHLVRRRGQEARLRCSPMKGHSHVYWYRQLPEEGLKFMVYLQKENIIDESGMPKERFSAEFPKEGPSILRIQQVVRGDSAAYFCASSEAVQSSGNTIYFGEGSWLTVV.

A single count supports this clone. CDR3 DNA: TGCGCCAGCAGCCAAGAAGCGGTCGGGAGGGCCCAGTTAGAGACCCAGTACTTC. This gives the protein CASSQEAVGRAQLETQYF. The chain combines TRBV4-1 with TRBJ2-5, with 8 positions matching TRBD2. Germline V gene data show CDR1 as MGHRA and CDR2 as YSYEKL. J was trimmed by 4 bases and V by 0 bases; bases with no gene match: 13. This CDR3 is built from 18 residues.

The rearrangement joins TRBV7-9 to TRBJ2-1; 8 nucleotides align to TRBD2. CDR1 and CDR2 (germline): SEHNR, FQNEAQ (reference sequence). V was clipped by 4 bases and J by 2 bases; unmatched bases: 13. The CDR3 length is 18 residues. The CDR3 DNA is TGTGCCAGCAGCTCCCGGCCCACCCGGGGGGGTCCCTACAATGAGCAGTTCTTC. It encodes CASSSRPTRGGPYNEQFF.

The V call is TRBV4-1, the J call TRBJ1-1, with TRBD1 identical over 7 bases. J was trimmed by 0 bases and V by 4 bases; bases with no gene match: 2. The CDR3 runs to 14 residues. The germline V gene encodes CDR1 MGHRA and CDR2 YSYEKL. CDR3 DNA sequence: TGCGCCAGCAGCCTGACAGGGTTGAACACTGAAGCTTTCTTT. Amino acids: CASSLTGLNTEAFF.

This chain links TRBV7-9 with TRBJ1-4; 10 bases line up with TRBD1. After removal of 5 bases from V and 5 bases from J, the junction contained 2 bases not matched to a gene. Germline lookup yields CDR1 SEHNR and CDR2 FQNEAQ (reference sequence). The CDR3 spans 14 residues. The CDR3 region has the DNA TGTGCCAGCAGCCTGGGACAGGGGAATGAAAAACTGTTTTTT. Translating gives CASSLGQGNEKLFF.

The chain carries TRBV2 and TRBJ2-7; D may be TRBD2 (5 bases). Trimming left V 1 base short and J 2 bases short, with 9 bases between. Germline V CDR1 and CDR2: SNHLY, FYNNEI. CDR3 size: 14 residues. The CDR3 sequence is CASSEGGRPYEQYF. Here the CDR3 DNA reads TGTGCCAGCAGTGAAGGAGGGCGTCCCTACGAGCAGTACTTC. Full variable domain (outside the CDR3, taken from reference TRBV2 and TRBJ2-7): EPEVTQTPSHQVTQMGQEVILRCVPISNHLYFYWYRQILGQKVEFLVSFYNNEISEKSEIFDDQFSVERPDGSNFTLKIRSTKLEDSAMYFCASSEGGRPYEQYFGPGTRLTVT.

The rearrangement links TRBV18 to TRBJ1-5; 7 bases line up with TRBD1. V lost 2 bases and J lost 4; bases outside the gene matches: 2. The CDR3 has 14 residues. CDR1 KGHSH and CDR2 LQKENI come from the germline V gene. The CDR3 is CASSPGTVNQPQHF. The CDR3 DNA follows: TGTGCCAGCTCACCAGGGACAGTGAATCAGCCCCAGCATTTT.

This CDR3 is CASSYETAPNTEAFF. The CDR3 DNA follows: TGTGCCAGCAGTTACGAGACAGCTCCTAACACTGAAGCTTTCTTT. The rearrangement links TRBV6-5 to TRBJ1-1; a weak D match, TRBD1 (5 bases). The CDR3 has 15 residues. V was trimmed by 2 bases and J by 2 bases, leaving 12 bases between them. Germline loops: CDR1 MNHEY, CDR2 SVGAGI.

This chain connects TRBV5-1 to TRBJ2-3, with TRBD2 matching 7 bases. Looked up from germline, CDR1 is SGHRS and CDR2 is YFSETQ. The CDR3 extends over 13 amino acids. Trimming took 4 bases from V and 11 from J; bases not matched to a gene: 10. CDR3 sequence: CASSPDGGMGQYF. DNA for the CDR3: TGCGCCAGCAGCCCGGACGGGGGGATGGGGCAGTATTTT.

The chain is built from TRBV4-1 and TRBJ2-5; no firm D call. The germline V gene encodes CDR1 MGHRA and CDR2 YSYEKL. V was cut by 0 bases and J by 6 bases, with 17 bases left in between. This CDR3 region has 16 residues. CDR3 residues: CASSQELALIIQTQYF. The CDR3 nucleotides read TGCGCCAGCAGCCAAGAGTTAGCCCTGATCATCCAGACCCAGTACTTC.

V and J are TRBV7-2 and TRBJ2-2; D uncertain. V was pared by 5 bases and J by 1 base, with 11 bases between. CDR1 and CDR2 (germline): SGHTA, FQGNSA. The CDR3 loop spans 15 amino acids. The CDR3 region is CASSPYKKNTGELFF. The DNA of the CDR3 is TGTGCCAGCAGCCCGTACAAGAAGAACACCGGGGAGCTGTTTTTT.

This sequence joins TRBV20-1 and TRBJ2-7; D remains unclear. This CDR3 is built from 12 residues. With 3 bases removed from V and 3 bases from J, the gap between germline ends came to 9 bases. Germline V lookup: CDR1 DFQATT, CDR2 SNEGSKA (reference sequence). Here the CDR3 reads CSASGLIYEQYF. CDR3 in DNA: TGCAGTGCTAGTGGGCTTATCTACGAGCAGTACTTC.

The J gene is TRBJ1-3, the V gene TRBV7-2; tentatively, D is TRBD1 (5 bases). V lost 5 bases, J lost 2 bases, and 13 bases lay in between. Germline V gene sequence: CDR1 SGHTA, CDR2 FQGNSA. This CDR3 has 15 residues. The CDR3 sequence is CASSPGEGTGNTIYF. DNA of the CDR3: TGTGCCAGCAGCCCCGGGGAGGGGACTGGAAACACCATATATTTT.

This sequence joins TRBV7-2 and TRBJ2-1, with TRBD2 matching 7 bases. CDR3 length: 14 residues. Looked up from germline, CDR1 is SGHTA and CDR2 is FQGNSA. Trimming cost V 2 bases and J 6 bases; bases outside gene matches: 4. CDR3 protein: CASSLQRGPNEQFF. The CDR3 DNA reads TGTGCCAGCAGCTTACAGCGGGGCCCCAATGAGCAGTTCTTC.